Presented here are 21 T cell receptor beta chains from one specimen sequenced in a study of blood T cell repertoires in COVID-19. Data came from immunoSEQ multiplex PCR; TCRdb stores just in-frame clones and leaves some out. Of approximately 400,000 clones in the sample, 88% were seen once. Sequencing input: peripheral blood. All receptors come from a woman between 50 and 59 years old with COVID-19, enrolled during active disease.

The chain employs TRBV2 and TRBJ1-1; D unresolved. Germline CDR1 reads SNHLY; CDR2 reads FYNNEI. CDR3 length equals 13 residues. The germline V and J ends were trimmed by 6 bases and 4 bases, with 12 bases remaining between them. CDR3 in amino acids: CASSGLAGTEAFF. CDR3 DNA: TGTGCCAGCAGCGGACTAGCGGGCACTGAAGCTTTCTTT.

The V call is TRBV7-2, the J call TRBJ2-1; TRBD2 matches at 14 bases. V gave up 6 bases and J gave up 8 bases; unmatched junction bases: 9. The CDR3 is 16 amino acids. The germline V gene encodes CDR1 SGHTA and CDR2 FQGNSA. For the CDR3, the DNA is TGTGCCAGCAGTCAAACATGGGGACTAGCGGGGGATGAGCAGTTCTTC. Its translation is CASSQTWGLAGDEQFF.

The V call is TRBV6-1, the J call TRBJ2-1; TRBD2 matches 9 bases. V was clipped by 1 base and J by 5 bases; unmatched bases: 15. Germline V gives CDR1 MNHNS, CDR2 SASEGT. This CDR3 region has 19 residues. The CDR3, as DNA: TGTGCCAGCAGTGAAGAAGGAGTAGAACTAGCGGGTTTCCACAATGAGCAGTTCTTC. The encoded protein is CASSEEGVELAGFHNEQFF.

The gene calls are TRBV28 and TRBJ2-7; 11 bases are shared with TRBD1. The germline CDR1 and CDR2 sequences are MDHEN and SYDVKM. The CDR3 runs 14 residues. V lost 4 bases and J lost 4; bases outside the gene matches: 3. The CDR3: CASSSGTGGYEQYF. The CDR3 DNA reads as TGTGCCAGCAGTTCCGGGACAGGGGGATACGAGCAGTACTTC.

This clone came up once. The chain has TRBV9 and TRBJ2-7; 10 nucleotides line up with TRBD2. V shed 4 bases, J shed 1 base, and the junction held 5 bases outside the gene matches. Germline values: CDR1 SGDLS, CDR2 YYNGEE. The CDR3 is 15 residues long. CDR3 region: CASSPGLAESYEQYF. The DNA of the CDR3 is TGTGCCAGCAGCCCCGGACTAGCGGAGTCCTACGAGCAGTACTTC.

The chain has TRBV20-1 and TRBJ2-1; 7 bases align to TRBD1. The germline gives CDR1 DFQATT, CDR2 SNEGSKA (reference sequence). V dropped 4 bases and J dropped 6; count of bases not matched to a gene: 9. CDR3 length: 14 amino acids. CDR3 sequence (DNA): TGCAGTGCTACTGAGACAGGGAGAGGCAATGAGCAGTTCTTC. It is translated as CSATETGRGNEQFF.

J is TRBJ1-1 and V is TRBV5-1; no clear D gene. Germline CDR1 and CDR2: SGHRS and YFSETQ. The CDR3 is 19 residues long. Trimming took off 4 bases at V and 8 bases at J, with 33 bases between the two ends. In DNA, the CDR3 is TGCGCCAGCAGCAAGCCAAAGGTGGGCCTTTCTTCCGCCAGTGGAGAAGCTTTCTTT. It is translated as CASSKPKVGLSSASGEAFF.

The CDR3: CASSQAVKFHGYTF. The CDR3 DNA follows: TGTGCCAGCAGCCAAGCGGTTAAATTCCATGGCTACACCTTC. The chain uses TRBV3-1 (or the pseudogene TRBV3-2) and TRBJ1-2; D unclear. Germline V gives CDR1 LGHDT, CDR2 YNNKEL (reference sequence). The length of the CDR3 is 14 residues. V gave up 1 base and J gave up 6 bases, with 12 bases separating them.

Concerning this clone itself: The same CDR3 also results from other DNA sequences found in this sample. V usage is TRBV5-1 and J usage is TRBJ1-1; D perhaps matches TRBD1 (6 bases). Germline CDR1 is SGHRS and CDR2 is YFSETQ. This CDR3 contains 14 residues. V lost 4 bases to trimming and J lost 1 base, with 11 bases between them. The CDR3 DNA follows: TGCGCCAGCAGCCCAGGACAGTGGAACACTGAAGCTTTCTTT. Protein: CASSPGQWNTEAFF.

This chain joins TRBV28 and TRBJ1-6, with no clear D. From germline, CDR1 is MDHEN and CDR2 SYDVKM. Trimming removed 6 bases from V and 6 bases from J, with 12 bases in between. This CDR3 is 14 amino acids long. CDR3: CASRLREINSPLHF. The CDR3 DNA reads as TGTGCCAGCAGGCTCCGGGAGATTAATTCACCCCTCCACTTT. The entire variable domain, with the rest obtained from reference TRBV28 and TRBJ1-6, is as follows: DVKVTQSSRYLVKRTGEKVFLECVQDMDHENMFWYRQDPGLGLRLIYFSYDVKMKEKGDIPEGYSVSREKKERFSLILESASTNQTSMYLCASRLREINSPLHFGNGTRLTVT.

The V and J genes are TRBV11-3 and TRBJ2-1; no reliable D call. V was clipped by 2 bases and J by 6 bases, with 11 bases between them. CDR3 size: 14 residues. The germline V gene has CDR1 SGHNT and CDR2 YENEEA. CDR3 DNA: TGTGCCAGCAGCTTATCCCCTATACGCAATGAGCAGTTCTTC. It is translated as CASSLSPIRNEQFF.

This sequence joins TRBV6-6 and TRBJ2-7; TRBD1 matches at 8 bases. Per the germline V gene, CDR1 is MNHNY and CDR2 is SVGAGI (reference sequence). Trimming removed 8 bases from V and 3 bases from J; junction bases left unmatched: 15. This CDR3 region has 16 residues. CDR3 nucleotide sequence: TGTGCCAGCCAGGGGGCAGGGAGAGGGGATATCTACGAGCAGTACTTC. It specifies CASQGAGRGDIYEQYF.

The gene calls are TRBV30 and TRBJ1-6; maybe TRBD1 (6 bases). The CDR3 has 16 residues. The V gene's germline CDR1 is GTSNPN and CDR2 SVGIG (reference sequence). The V end was cut by 2 bases, the J end by 0 bases, with 11 bases between. CDR3 sequence (DNA): TGTGCCTGGAGTTCGGACAGAAGCTCCTATAATTCACCCCTCCACTTT. As protein: CAWSSDRSSYNSPLHF. Variable domain in full (rest from reference TRBV30 and TRBJ1-6): SQTIHQWPATLVQPVGSPLSLECTVEGTSNPNLYWYRQAAGRGLQLLFYSVGIGQISSEVPQNLSASRPQDRQFILSSKKLLLSDSGFYLCAWSSDRSSYNSPLHFGNGTRLTVT.

This chain links TRBV7-9 with TRBJ2-1, with TRBD1 identical over 9 bases. CDR3 length: 14 residues. CDR1 and CDR2 (germline): SEHNR, FQNEAQ (reference sequence). V was pared by 5 bases and J by 5 bases, with 4 bases of the junction left unmatched. CDR3 DNA sequence: TGTGCCAGCAGCCGGGGACAGGGCGACAATGAGCAGTTCTTC. Translating gives CASSRGQGDNEQFF.

The chain couples TRBV5-1 to TRBJ2-1; perhaps TRBD1 as D (6 bases). Germline loops: CDR1 SGHRS, CDR2 YFSETQ. The CDR3 is made up of 17 amino acids. Trimming stripped 4 bases from V and 4 bases from J, with 21 bases between. CDR3: CASSPAGAQLPYNEQFF. The CDR3 DNA reads as TGCGCCAGCAGCCCAGCAGGGGCCCAGCTGCCATACAATGAGCAGTTCTTC.

The chain has TRBV6-5 and TRBJ1-1; D ambiguous. This CDR3 has 16 residues. Trimming took off 1 base at V and 0 bases at J, with 12 bases between the two ends. Germline-derived CDR1 and CDR2 are MNHEY and SVGAGI. CDR3 bases: TGTGCCAGCAGTTACTACTATTCCCGTATGAACACTGAAGCTTTCTTT. Encoded protein: CASSYYYSRMNTEAFF.

The chain uses TRBV28 and TRBJ1-2; tentative D call: TRBD1 (6 bases). V was trimmed by 2 bases and J by 1 base, leaving 11 bases between them. The CDR3 loop spans 15 amino acids. Germline V gene lookup returns CDR1 MDHEN and CDR2 SYDVKM. The CDR3: CASSLLGQINYGYTF. The CDR3 DNA sequence: TGTGCCAGCAGTTTACTAGGACAGATTAACTATGGCTACACCTTC.

The chain combines TRBV19 with TRBJ1-4; D possibly corresponds to TRBD1 (5 bases). The CDR3 sequence is 14 residues long. CDR1 is LNHDA and CDR2 is SQIVND in the germline V gene (reference sequence). The ends were cut back, 6 bases at V and 5 bases at J, with 13 bases in the middle. CDR3 nucleotides: TGTGCCAGTAGCCCTACTGGGGGGAATGAAAAACTGTTTTTT. This sequence encodes CASSPTGGNEKLFF. The variable domain in full, with the rest retrieved from reference TRBV19 and TRBJ1-4, is DGGITQSPKYLFRKEGQNVTLSCEQNLNHDAMYWYRQDPGQGLRLIYYSQIVNDFQKGDIAEGYSVSREKKESFPLTVTSAQKNPTAFYLCASSPTGGNEKLFFGSGTQLSVL.

V is TRBV27 and J is TRBJ2-7; 7 bases map to TRBD2. The germline CDR1 and CDR2 sequences are MNHEY and SMNVEV (reference sequence). This CDR3 spans 13 amino acids. Losses at the gene ends were 5 bases for V and 6 bases for J; bases not matched to a gene: 7. CDR3 DNA sequence: TGTGCCAGCAGTCCCAGCGGGACTCCCGAGCAGTACTTC. It translates to CASSPSGTPEQYF.

The V and J genes are TRBV9 and TRBJ1-2; the D gene is possibly TRBD1 (5 bases). Germline V gene sequence: CDR1 SGDLS, CDR2 YYNGEE. V lost 3 bases, J lost 4 bases, and 16 bases lay in between. The CDR3 is 15 amino acids. Here the CDR3 DNA reads TGTGCCAGCAGCGGGCGGGACGTTTCTTTCTATGGCTACACCTTC. Translated: CASSGRDVSFYGYTF.

The chain carries TRBV5-6 and TRBJ1-6, with TRBD1 as a possible D gene (6 bases). CDR1 is SGHDT, CDR2 YYEEEE, per germline. This CDR3 is 16 amino acids long. Trimming shortened V by 4 bases and J by 10 bases, and 21 bases separated the two germline ends. CDR3 loop: CASSRDTWTDGSPLHF. In DNA, the CDR3 is TGTGCCAGCAGCCGTGATACCTGGACAGATGGGTCACCCCTCCACTTT.